This T cell receptor beta chain is from a study of beta chain features in type 1 diabetes. CDR3 length equals 15 residues. V shed 2 bases and J shed 1 base, with 11 bases lying between them. In germline, CDR1 is MDHEN, CDR2 SYDVKM. The whole isolated RNA underwent reverse transcription, so sequencing captured expressed TCRB transcripts. Here immunoSEQ multiplex PCR was the method, and the copy in TCRdb shows in-frame clones only, minus some. The table has fewer than 200,000 clones, around 8% seen once. The sample taken for sequencing was central memory CD4+ T cells from blood. The clonotype comes from a man younger than 35 in good health. This chain links TRBV28 with TRBJ1-1; D gene uncertain. The CDR3 coding sequence is TGTGCCAGCAGTTTAGTGGAGAAAACGAACACTGAAGCTTTCTTT. It translates to CASSLVEKTNTEAFF.